The entry that follows covers one T cell receptor beta chain sequence. The antigen it binds to is not known. The record has no base qualities; no much larger clone is one base away. The immunoSEQ Assay, a bias-controlled multiplex PCR, was used to amplify TCRbeta CDR3 regions from genomic DNA. Under the source paper's analysis protocol: The number of nucleated cells in each sample was estimated from the amplification of reference gene primers within the assay. To quantify the absolute abundance of each unique TCRbeta CDR3 rearrangement, sequence reads were collapsed and filtered. For each sample, productive Simpson clonality was calculated as the square root of Simpson's diversity index across productive rearrangements. TCRdb provides this immuneACCESS table in a form limited to in-frame rearrangements. Some clones are lacking; in checked studies, under half of them reflect an unresolved V gene, and why the rest are absent is not known. The V and J calls and the clone size are those of that table, but D and trimming were determined from the DNA. The table for this sample lists 150,000 to 200,000 clones; 85% to 90% of them were counted only once. The top ten clonotypes cover about 18% of the sample.

The source of the sample is a study of blood T cell repertoires in COVID-19 (TCRdb year 2020). Regarding the complete study: Samples from collaborators originated in the United States, Italy and Spain and spanned both the acute and convalescent phases of COVID-19. The prospective study material was composed of cDNA or gDNA derived from T cells, B-cell-depleted T cells, or PBMCs. Deeply sampled blood TCRbeta repertoires from subjects exposed to, actively infected with, or recovered from COVID-19 were included in the dataset. The repertoires were made available in a free public database intended to serve as a resource for research on the immune response to SARS-CoV-2. The samples were drawn from two sources: the first 160 participants of the ongoing ImmuneRACE study, and 1,200 or so subjects contributed by 6 global collaborators. Sample metadata almost always included a de-identified subject ID, COVID-19 status, age in years and sex. HLA class I and class II types, where available, came from metadata supplied by the sample provider rather than from assay-based typing. General conclusions and limits of the study: How much clinical and demographic metadata was included differed by source and by participant, and the metadata was provided uncurated.

One collaborating source in Seattle enrolled patients while the patients were actively infected and followed the patients over time throughout the course of disease. The collaborating institutions used their own protocols to collect whole blood in K2EDTA tubes. For TCRbeta analysis, collaborators shipped samples in one of three forms: frozen whole blood, isolated PBMCs, or DNA extracted from either of those sample types. Ends trimmed: V by 5 bases, J by 3 bases; bases unmatched to a gene: 14. Counted from cysteine to phenylalanine, this CDR3 has 18 amino acids. This entry keeps only the CDR3 DNA: 54 bases, framed from base 1. For CDR1 and CDR2, the germline V gene (reference sequence) lists MNHNY and SVGAGI.

This receptor was obtained from a person between 65 and 79 years old with COVID-19, enrolled during active disease. This sequence uses TRBV6-6 and TRBJ2-7, and 12 junctional nucleotides match TRBD2. The sequenced sample was peripheral blood. The nucleotide sequence reads as follows: TGTGCCAGCAGTCCCGAAAAAGGACTAGCGGGAAGACACTACGAGCAGTACTTC. Its translation reads: CASSPEKGLAGRHYEQYF.